Listed below are T cell receptor beta chains from one sample, sequenced in a study of CD8 T cells in ankylosing spondylitis. TCRdb passed the 5' RACE reads through MiXCR, listing each CDR3 protein once. The sample carries some 87,000 distinct CDR3 sequences, about 8.8% recorded once. Material: blood, either unsorted or a sorted T cell fraction (not recorded which). The receptors shown here come from a male donor with ankylosing spondylitis or in good health (not recorded which). Both conserved end residues are part of each CDR3. Rows may omit the clone size; those that give it use once, few, many or a size class.

j_call	v_call	clone_size	cdr3_aa
TRBJ2-5	TRBV18	many	CASSPGTSEGTQYF
TRBJ2-3	TRBV28	medium-sized	CASSPRVRARTDTQYF
TRBJ2-1	TRBV7-2	few	CASSWRQGGDEQFF
TRBJ2-5	TRBV20-1	many	CSAPVQETQYF
TRBJ2-5	TRBV28	many	CASSFRAELPVQYF
TRBJ1-1	TRBV14	-	CASRDQGNTEAFF
TRBJ1-1	TRBV6-1	many	CASGKSGNTEAFF
TRBJ2-1	TRBV19	few	CASSIEGARNEQFF
TRBJ1-3	TRBV20-1	many	CSAPTEAGNTIYF
TRBJ2-5	TRBV7-3	-	CASSFGQGETQNF
TRBJ2-7	TRBV20-1	-	CSAREDRGLNEQYF
TRBJ2-1	TRBV20-1	many	CSARLGVFINEQFF
TRBJ1-1	TRBV29-1	many	CSVDLDRDTEAFF
TRBJ2-7	TRBV11-2	-	CASSLQGGLYEQYF
TRBJ2-1	TRBV2	many	CASSVGGGAGEQFF
TRBJ2-1	TRBV18	many	CASSSGTGMNEQFF
TRBJ1-5	TRBV6-1	many	CASSPPGQVDSNQPQHF
TRBJ2-3	TRBV7-6	many	CASSIGRGQDTQYF
TRBJ2-5	TRBV12-3/TRBV12-4	-	CASSLAEPETQYF